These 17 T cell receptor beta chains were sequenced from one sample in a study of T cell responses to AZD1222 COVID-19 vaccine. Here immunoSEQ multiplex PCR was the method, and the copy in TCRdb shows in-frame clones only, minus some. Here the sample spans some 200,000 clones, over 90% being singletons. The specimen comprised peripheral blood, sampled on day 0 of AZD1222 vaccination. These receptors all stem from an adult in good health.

CDR3 in amino acids: CASSLVVPGTANTEAFF. The DNA for the CDR3 is TGCGCCAGCAGCTTGGTGGTACCCGGGACAGCGAACACTGAAGCTTTCTTT. The chain joins TRBV5-1 to TRBJ1-1; 7 nucleotides agree with TRBD1. The CDR3 length is 17 residues. Germline V CDR1 and CDR2: SGHRS, YFSETQ. V gave up 0 bases and J gave up 1 base; unmatched junction bases: 9.

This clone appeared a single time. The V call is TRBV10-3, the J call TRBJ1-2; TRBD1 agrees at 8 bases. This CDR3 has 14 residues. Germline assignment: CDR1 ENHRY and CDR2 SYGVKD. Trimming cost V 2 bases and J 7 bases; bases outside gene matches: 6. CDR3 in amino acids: CAISEMDRAGGYTF. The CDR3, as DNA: TGTGCCATCAGTGAGATGGACAGGGCGGGTGGCTACACCTTC.

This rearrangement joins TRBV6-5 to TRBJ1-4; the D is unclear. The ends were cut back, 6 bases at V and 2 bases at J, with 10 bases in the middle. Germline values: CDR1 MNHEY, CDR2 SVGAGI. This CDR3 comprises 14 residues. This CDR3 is CASSSSGTNEKLFF. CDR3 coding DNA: TGTGCCAGCAGCTCCTCGGGGACTAATGAAAAACTGTTTTTT.

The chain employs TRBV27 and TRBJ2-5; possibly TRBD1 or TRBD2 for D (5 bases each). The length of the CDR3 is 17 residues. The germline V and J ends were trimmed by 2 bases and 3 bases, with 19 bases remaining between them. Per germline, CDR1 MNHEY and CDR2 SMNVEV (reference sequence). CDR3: CASSLRVRENHKETQYF. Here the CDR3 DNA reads TGTGCCAGCAGTTTAAGGGTCAGGGAGAACCATAAAGAGACCCAGTACTTC.

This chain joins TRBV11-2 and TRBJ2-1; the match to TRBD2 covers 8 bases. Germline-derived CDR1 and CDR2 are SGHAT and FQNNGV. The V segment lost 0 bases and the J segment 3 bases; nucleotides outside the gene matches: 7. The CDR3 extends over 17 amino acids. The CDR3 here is CASSLDGPGGFYNEQFF. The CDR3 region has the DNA TGTGCCAGCAGCTTAGACGGACCGGGGGGGTTCTACAATGAGCAGTTCTTC.

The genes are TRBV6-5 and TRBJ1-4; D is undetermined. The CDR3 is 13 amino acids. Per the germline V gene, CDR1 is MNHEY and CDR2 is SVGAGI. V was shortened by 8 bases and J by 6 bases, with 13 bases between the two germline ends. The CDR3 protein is CASRRIGHEKLFF. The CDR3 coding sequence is TGTGCCAGCCGAAGGATCGGCCATGAAAAACTGTTTTTT.

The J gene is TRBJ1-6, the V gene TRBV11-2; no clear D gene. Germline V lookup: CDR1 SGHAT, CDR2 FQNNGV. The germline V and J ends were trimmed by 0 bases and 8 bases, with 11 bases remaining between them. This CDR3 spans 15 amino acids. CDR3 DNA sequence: TGTGCCAGCAGCTTAGAAATGTATCGGGATTCACCCCTCCACTTT. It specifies CASSLEMYRDSPLHF.

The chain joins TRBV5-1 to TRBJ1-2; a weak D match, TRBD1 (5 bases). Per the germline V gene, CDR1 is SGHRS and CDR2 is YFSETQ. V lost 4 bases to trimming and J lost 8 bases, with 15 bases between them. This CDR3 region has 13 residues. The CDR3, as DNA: TGCGCCAGCAGCCCAAGGGGCAGGCTCGGCTACACCTTC. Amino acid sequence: CASSPRGRLGYTF.

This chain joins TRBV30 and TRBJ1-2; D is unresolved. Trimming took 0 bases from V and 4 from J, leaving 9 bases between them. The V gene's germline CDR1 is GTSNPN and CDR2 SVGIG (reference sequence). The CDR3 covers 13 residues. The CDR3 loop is CAWSVTPGYGYTF. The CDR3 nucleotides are TGTGCCTGGAGTGTAACCCCGGGCTATGGCTACACCTTC.

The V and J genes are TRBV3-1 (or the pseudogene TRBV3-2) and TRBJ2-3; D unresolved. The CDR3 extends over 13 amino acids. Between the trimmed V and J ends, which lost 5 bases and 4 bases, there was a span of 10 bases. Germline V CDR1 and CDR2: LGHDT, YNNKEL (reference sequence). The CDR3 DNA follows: TGTGCCAGCAGCTCCCCGTGGCCAGATACGCAGTATTTT. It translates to CASSSPWPDTQYF.

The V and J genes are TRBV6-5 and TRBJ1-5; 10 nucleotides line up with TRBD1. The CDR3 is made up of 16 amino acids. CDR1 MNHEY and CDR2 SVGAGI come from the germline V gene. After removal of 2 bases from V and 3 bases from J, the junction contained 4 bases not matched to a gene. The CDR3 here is CASSYRGTGDNQPQHF. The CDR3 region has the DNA TGTGCCAGCAGTTACCGGGGGACAGGGGACAATCAGCCCCAGCATTTT.

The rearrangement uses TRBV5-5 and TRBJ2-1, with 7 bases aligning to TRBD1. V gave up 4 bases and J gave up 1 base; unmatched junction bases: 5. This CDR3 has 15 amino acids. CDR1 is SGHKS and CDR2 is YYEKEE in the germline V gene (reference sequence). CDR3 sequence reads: CASSGSTGSYNEQFF. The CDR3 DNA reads TGTGCCAGCAGCGGCTCGACAGGGTCCTACAATGAGCAGTTCTTC.

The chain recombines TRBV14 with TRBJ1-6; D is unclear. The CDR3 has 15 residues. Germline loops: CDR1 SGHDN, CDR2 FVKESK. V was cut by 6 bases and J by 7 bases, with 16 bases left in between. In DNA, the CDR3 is TGTGCCAGCAGACCGACGGGAATCGGAAATTCACCCCTCCACTTT. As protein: CASRPTGIGNSPLHF.

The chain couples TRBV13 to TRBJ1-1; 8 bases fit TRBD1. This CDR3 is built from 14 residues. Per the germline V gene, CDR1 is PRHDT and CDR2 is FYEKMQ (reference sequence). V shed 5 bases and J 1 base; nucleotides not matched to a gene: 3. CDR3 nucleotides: TGTGCCAGCAGCCCGGGGACAGGGAACACTGAAGCTTTCTTT. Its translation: CASSPGTGNTEAFF.

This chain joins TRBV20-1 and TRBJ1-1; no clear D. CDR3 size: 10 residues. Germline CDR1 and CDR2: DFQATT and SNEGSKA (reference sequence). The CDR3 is CSPRGFSAFF. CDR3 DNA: TGCAGCCCTCGCGGGTTTTCAGCTTTCTTT.

The CDR3 loop is CASSLTATGELFF. CDR3 nucleotides: TGCGCCAGCAGCTTGACTGCTACCGGGGAGCTGTTTTTT. The chain has TRBV5-1 and TRBJ2-2; D call uncertain. From germline, CDR1 is SGHRS and CDR2 YFSETQ. The CDR3 totals 13 residues. Trimming removed 1 base from V and 5 bases from J, with 6 bases in between.

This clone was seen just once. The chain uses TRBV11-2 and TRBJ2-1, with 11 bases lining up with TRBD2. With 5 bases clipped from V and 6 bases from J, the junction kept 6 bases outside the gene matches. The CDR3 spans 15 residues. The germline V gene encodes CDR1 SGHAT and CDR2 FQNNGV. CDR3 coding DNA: TGTGCCAGCAGCCACGGTAGCGGGGGGGTCAATGAGCAGTTCTTC. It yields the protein CASSHGSGGVNEQFF. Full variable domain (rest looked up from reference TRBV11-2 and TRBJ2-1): EAGVAQSPRYKIIEKRQSVAFWCNPISGHATLYWYQQILGQGPKLLIQFQNNGVVDDSQLPKDRFSAERLKGVDSTLKIQPAKLEDSAVYLCASSHGSGGVNEQFFGPGTRLTVL.